Presented here are 3 T cell receptor beta chains from one specimen sequenced in a study of shared clonotypes between healthy human individuals. Sequencing was performed with immunoSEQ multiplex PCR; in TCRdb, only in-frame clones are kept and a portion is missing. The top ten clones hold 0.35% to 0.45% of a sample with roughly 2,500,000 clones, over 85% of them seen once. Sequences were obtained from naive CD4+ T cells from PBMCs. Sample subset: CD45RA+ positively selected. These receptors were collected from a man aged 18 to 30 in good health. Some clones in this sample may be carry-over from other donors' samples.

This clone was counted a single time. The gene calls are TRBV6-5 and TRBJ2-3, with 9 bases lining up with TRBD1. Germline loops: CDR1 MNHEY, CDR2 SVGAGI. The CDR3 is 15 residues long. The V gene end was trimmed by 8 bases and the J gene end by 2 bases; junction bases not matched to a gene: 8. The CDR3 loop is CASGTGLISTDTQYF. The CDR3 DNA reads TGTGCCAGCGGGACAGGGCTTATTTCCACAGATACGCAGTATTTT.

The chain has TRBV11-2 and TRBJ2-7, with D perhaps matching TRBD2 (5 bases). V lost 3 bases and J 3 bases, leaving 12 bases between the germline ends. CDR3 length equals 14 residues. Germline V gene sequence: CDR1 SGHAT, CDR2 FQNNGV. The CDR3 is CASSFRAGDYEQYF. The CDR3 DNA sequence: TGTGCCAGCAGCTTCCGGGCGGGCGACTACGAGCAGTACTTC.

The rearrangement uses TRBV4-1 and TRBJ1-3; no clear D. The CDR3 is made up of 19 amino acids. The germline V gene encodes CDR1 MGHRA and CDR2 YSYEKL. V lost 1 base to trimming and J lost 0 bases, with 19 bases between them. The CDR3 bases are TGCGCCAGCAGCCAAGCTTTGTTCGATACACGGCTCTCTGGAAACACCATATATTTT. This translates into CASSQALFDTRLSGNTIYF.